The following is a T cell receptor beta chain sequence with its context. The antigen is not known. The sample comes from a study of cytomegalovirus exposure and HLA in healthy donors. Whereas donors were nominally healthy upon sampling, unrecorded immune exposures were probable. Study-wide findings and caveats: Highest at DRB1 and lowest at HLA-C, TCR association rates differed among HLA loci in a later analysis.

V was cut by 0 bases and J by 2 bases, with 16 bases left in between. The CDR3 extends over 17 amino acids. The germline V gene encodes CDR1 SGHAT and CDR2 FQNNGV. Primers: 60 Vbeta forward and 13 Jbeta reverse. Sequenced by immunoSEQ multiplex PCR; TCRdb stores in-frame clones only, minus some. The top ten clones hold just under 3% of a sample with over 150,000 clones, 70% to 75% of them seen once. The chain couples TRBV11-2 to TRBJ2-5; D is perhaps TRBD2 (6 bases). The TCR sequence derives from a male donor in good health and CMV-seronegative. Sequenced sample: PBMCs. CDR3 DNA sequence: TGTGCCAGCAGCTTAGACGGGATAGCGGTTATACAAGAGACCCAGTACTTC. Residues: CASSLDGIAVIQETQYF.